Listed here are 20 T cell receptor beta chains from one sample, sequenced in a study of T-cell reconstitution after alpha-beta-depleted transplantation in children. Preparation of the TCRbeta library used unique molecular identifiers. TCRdb used MiXCR to reprocess the PCR reads, holding one entry per CDR3 protein. The table includes some 500,000 distinct CDR3 sequences, about 16% detected once. Specimen: PBMCs from the stem cell graft donor, collected from the stem cell graft. These receptors were collected from a human donor who donated a stem cell graft to a child with acute lymphoblastic leukemia.

This clonotype was seen a handful of times. V is TRBV15 and J is TRBJ2-2; D uncertain. Germline V gene lookup returns CDR1 LNHNV and CDR2 YYDKDF (reference sequence). The V end lost 5 bases, the J end lost 5 bases, and 12 bases lay between the germline ends. The CDR3 is made up of 14 amino acids. The CDR3 is CATSGGDTTGELFF. Here the CDR3 DNA reads TGTGCCACCAGCGGTGGAGACACGACCGGGGAGCTGTTTTTT.

This clonotype came up a few times. This sequence joins TRBV2 and TRBJ1-2; 7 nucleotides match TRBD1. Unmatched junction bases numbered 13, after V lost 8 bases and J lost 7 bases. This CDR3 contains 14 residues. CDR1 SNHLY and CDR2 FYNNEI come from the germline V gene. The CDR3 is CASGGGTAGFGYTF. CDR3 nucleotide sequence: TGTGCCAGCGGGGGGGGGACAGCCGGTTTTGGCTACACCTTC.

This clonotype was counted between two and nine times. This chain uses TRBV5-1 with TRBJ1-4; no reliable D call. The CDR3 contains 14 residues. The V and J ends lost 5 bases and 7 bases respectively, with 15 bases between them. From germline, CDR1 is SGHRS and CDR2 YFSETQ. CDR3 DNA sequence: TGCGCCAGCAGGCCGGACCTCCGGGGTGAAAAACTGTTTTTT. Translated, it gives CASRPDLRGEKLFF.

The chain couples TRBV29-1 to TRBJ2-2, with a possible D match to TRBD2 (5 bases). Trimming left V 5 bases short and J 0 bases short, with 10 bases between. The germline CDR1 and CDR2 sequences are SQVTM and ANQGSEA. The CDR3 runs 14 residues. The CDR3 region has the DNA TGCAGCGTTATGGGAGTATCGAACACCGGGGAGCTGTTTTTT. Translation: CSVMGVSNTGELFF.

This clonotype was observed a handful of times. The genes are TRBV4-1 and TRBJ1-1; maybe TRBD1 (5 bases). This CDR3 is built from 15 residues. V gave up 4 bases and J gave up 5 bases, with 17 bases separating them. Germline-derived CDR1 and CDR2 are MGHRA and YSYEKL. The CDR3 nucleotides read TGCGCCAGCAGCCGACCGGGACGAAGTTGGACTGAAGCTTTCTTT. This sequence encodes CASSRPGRSWTEAFF.

The gene calls are TRBV4-2 and TRBJ2-7, with 9 nucleotides matching TRBD2. The CDR3 covers 16 residues. Unmatched junction bases numbered 8, after V lost 3 bases and J lost 2 bases. Germline lookup yields CDR1 LGHNA and CDR2 YNFKEQ. DNA of the CDR3: TGTGCCAGCAGCCAGGCCACTAGCGGGCGAGCCTACGAGCAGTACTTC. Its translation: CASSQATSGRAYEQYF.

The genes are TRBV12-3 or TRBV12-4 and TRBJ2-7; 11 bases fit TRBD2. CDR3 length equals 14 residues. With 7 bases clipped from V and 6 bases from J, the junction kept 8 bases outside the gene matches. CDR3 protein: CASNLAGGYSEQYF. As DNA, the CDR3 is TGTGCCAGCAACCTAGCGGGAGGATACTCCGAGCAGTACTTC.

This clonotype was counted between two and nine times. This chain links TRBV14 with TRBJ2-1, with 10 positions matching TRBD2. The CDR3 sequence is 18 residues long. J lost 0 bases, V lost 0 bases, and 5 bases had no gene match. Germline V gene lookup returns CDR1 SGHDN and CDR2 FVKESK. The CDR3 sequence is CASSQERLAGDSYNEQFF. The CDR3 DNA reads TGTGCCAGCAGCCAAGAAAGGCTAGCGGGAGACTCCTACAATGAGCAGTTCTTC. The whole variable domain, remainder taken from reference TRBV14 and TRBJ2-1, is EAGVTQFPSHSVIEKGQTVTLRCDPISGHDNLYWYRRVMGKEIKFLLHFVKESKQDESGMPNNRFLAERTGGTYSTLKVQPAELEDSGVYFCASSQERLAGDSYNEQFFGPGTRLTVL.

A few counts support this clonotype. This sequence joins TRBV7-9 and TRBJ2-7, with 9 bases matching TRBD2. This CDR3 spans 15 amino acids. CDR1 and CDR2 from the germline V gene are SEHNR and FQNEAQ (reference sequence). The J segment lost 2 bases and the V segment lost 7 bases, leaving 9 bases of the junction unmatched. Written as DNA, the CDR3 is TGTGCCAGCACAACGCAAGCGGGAGGTGCCTACGAGCAGTACTTC. Translation: CASTTQAGGAYEQYF.

This chain links TRBV12-5 with TRBJ2-7; 11 bases align to TRBD2. V gave up 4 bases and J gave up 3 bases; unmatched junction bases: 5. Germline V gene lookup returns CDR1 LGHNT and CDR2 FRNRAP. This CDR3 has 15 residues. In nucleotides, the CDR3 is TGTGCTAGTGGTTCAGGGACTAGCGGAAGCTACGAGCAGTACTTC. This sequence encodes CASGSGTSGSYEQYF.

The chain recombines TRBV2 with TRBJ2-1; D is unresolved. Germline CDR1 SNHLY, CDR2 FYNNEI. Between the trimmed V and J ends, which lost 8 bases and 9 bases, there was a span of 20 bases. The CDR3 has 14 amino acids. The CDR3 is CASPGVLPSAEQFF. For the CDR3, the DNA is TGTGCCAGCCCTGGGGTACTCCCTTCTGCTGAGCAGTTCTTC.

This chain joins TRBV12-3 or TRBV12-4 and TRBJ2-1, with 10 nucleotides matching TRBD1. The CDR3 consists of 11 residues. J lost 11 bases, V lost 10 bases, and 5 bases had no gene match. Here the CDR3 reads CATRDRGQQFF. Here the CDR3 DNA reads TGTGCCACCAGGGACAGGGGTCAGCAGTTCTTC.

J is TRBJ1-2 and V is TRBV27; the D is unclear. The germline gives CDR1 MNHEY, CDR2 SMNVEV (reference sequence). CDR3 length: 14 amino acids. Between the trimmed V and J ends, which lost 7 bases and 3 bases, there was a span of 15 bases. CDR3 in DNA: TGTGCCAGCAAACCCCCGTCAGACTACTATGGCTACACCTTC. Translating it yields CASKPPSDYYGYTF.

This CDR3 is CASSSRASGIDEQYF. The CDR3 DNA reads as TGTGCCAGCTCTTCCCGGGCTAGCGGGATCGACGAGCAGTACTTC. This chain uses TRBV18 with TRBJ2-7, with TRBD2 matching 9 bases. V lost 6 bases to trimming and J lost 5 bases; unmatched junction nucleotides: 11. Germline V gene data show CDR1 as KGHSH and CDR2 as LQKENI. This CDR3 region has 15 residues.

This clonotype appeared a few times. J is TRBJ2-2 and V is TRBV29-1; tentatively, D is TRBD2 (6 bases). This CDR3 is built from 14 residues. The germline CDR1 and CDR2 sequences are SQVTM and ANQGSEA. Trimming stripped 7 bases from V and 6 bases from J, with 18 bases between. The DNA of the CDR3 is TGCAGCGGGTTGGAGGGGACGTTTCCCGGGGAGCTGTTTTTT. Amino acid sequence: CSGLEGTFPGELFF.

V is TRBV9 and J is TRBJ2-1; no clear D gene. CDR1 and CDR2 from the germline V gene are SGDLS and YYNGEE. Trimming pared 0 bases from V and 0 bases from J, leaving 10 bases between. This CDR3 contains 16 residues. The CDR3 loop is CASSVGGTPSYNEQFF. As DNA, the CDR3 is TGTGCCAGCAGCGTAGGGGGTACCCCCTCCTACAATGAGCAGTTCTTC.

As DNA, the CDR3 is TGTGCCACCGGACTAGGCGCGGGAGAGGACGAGCAGTACTTC. Its protein is CATGLGAGEDEQYF. V usage is TRBV24-1 and J usage is TRBJ2-7; 7 bases fit TRBD2. V lost 9 bases, J lost 5 bases, and 12 bases stayed unmatched. Germline lookup yields CDR1 KGHDR and CDR2 SFDVKD. CDR3 length: 14 amino acids.

The V and J genes are TRBV4-1 and TRBJ2-3; TRBD2 matches 7 bases. Per germline, CDR1 MGHRA and CDR2 YSYEKL. V lost 1 base to trimming and J lost 2 bases; unmatched junction nucleotides: 6. The CDR3 has 16 amino acids. The CDR3 DNA is TGCGCCAGCAGCCAAGTCAGCGGGACCCCCACAGATACGCAGTATTTT. Its protein product is CASSQVSGTPTDTQYF.

This sequence joins TRBV4-1 and TRBJ2-6; 7 bases agree with TRBD1. V was clipped by 4 bases and J by 0 bases; unmatched bases: 18. CDR1 and CDR2 from the germline V gene are MGHRA and YSYEKL. The CDR3 covers 21 residues. The CDR3 loop is CASSLRPGTVQTSSGANVLTF. The CDR3 nucleotides read TGCGCCAGCAGCCTCAGACCCGGGACAGTACAAACCTCCTCTGGGGCCAACGTCCTGACTTTC.

CDR3 sequence reads: CASSVARTGTRRRNNEQFF. Written as DNA, the CDR3 is TGTGCCAGCAGCGTAGCGAGGACCGGGACCAGACGTAGAAACAATGAGCAGTTCTTC. The chain links TRBV9 to TRBJ2-1; D may match TRBD1 or TRBD2 (5 bases each). Germline V gene sequence: CDR1 SGDLS, CDR2 YYNGEE. The germline V and J ends were trimmed by 0 bases and 5 bases, with 24 bases remaining between them. The CDR3 totals 19 residues.